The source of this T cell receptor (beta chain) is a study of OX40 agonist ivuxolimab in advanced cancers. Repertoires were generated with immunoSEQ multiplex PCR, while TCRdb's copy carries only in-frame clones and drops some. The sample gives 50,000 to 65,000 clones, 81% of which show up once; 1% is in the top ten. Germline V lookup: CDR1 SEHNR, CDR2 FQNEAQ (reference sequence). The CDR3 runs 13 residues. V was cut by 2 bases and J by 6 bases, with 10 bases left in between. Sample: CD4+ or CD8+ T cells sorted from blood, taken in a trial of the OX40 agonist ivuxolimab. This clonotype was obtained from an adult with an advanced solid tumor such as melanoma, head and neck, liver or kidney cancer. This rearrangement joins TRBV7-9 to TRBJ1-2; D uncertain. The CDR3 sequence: CASSLIREDGYTF. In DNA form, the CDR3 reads TGTGCCAGCAGCTTAATAAGGGAGGATGGCTACACCTTC.